One sample yielded the 17 T cell receptor beta chains listed below, sequenced in a study of T cell clonotyping in hematopoietic cell transplantation. The time point: recipient sample about 28 days before transplant, after cytoreduction. The protocol was immunoSEQ multiplex PCR, while the TCRdb copy is restricted to in-frame clones and leaves out a portion. Of about 80,000 clones in the sample, roughly 95% were seen once. The source was peripheral blood mononuclear cells, collected before stem cell transplant. Source of these receptors: a woman aged 45-65 years with acute myeloid leukemia. Some clones in this sample may be carry-over from other donors' samples.

The chain employs TRBV2 and TRBJ1-2, with D hard to call. The CDR3 consists of 14 residues. V gave up 5 bases and J gave up 2 bases, with 12 bases separating them. Germline V lookup: CDR1 SNHLY, CDR2 FYNNEI. Here the CDR3 reads CASSSVLANYGYTF. The DNA for the CDR3 is TGTGCCAGCAGTTCAGTCTTAGCCAACTATGGCTACACCTTC. Complete variable domain (other parts from reference TRBV2 and TRBJ1-2): EPEVTQTPSHQVTQMGQEVILRCVPISNHLYFYWYRQILGQKVEFLVSFYNNEISEKSEIFDDQFSVERPDGSNFTLKIRSTKLEDSAMYFCASSSVLANYGYTFGSGTRLTVV.

Only one count was recorded for this clone. The rearrangement links TRBV7-2 to TRBJ2-7; 7 bases match TRBD1. With V trimmed by 2 bases and J by 0 bases, 4 bases remained unmatched. This CDR3 region has 15 residues. Germline V gives CDR1 SGHTA, CDR2 FQGNSA. The CDR3 loop is CASSLRGGSSYEQYF. The CDR3 bases are TGTGCCAGCAGCTTAAGAGGGGGCAGCTCCTACGAGCAGTACTTC.

The V and J genes are TRBV30 and TRBJ2-3; D may be TRBD2 (6 bases). Trimming removed 8 bases at V and 0 bases at J, with 15 bases between. This CDR3 region has 14 residues. Germline lookup yields CDR1 GTSNPN and CDR2 SVGIG (reference sequence). The CDR3 nucleotides read TGTGCCCGACAGTCCAGCGGGAGCACAGATACGCAGTATTTT. This sequence encodes CARQSSGSTDTQYF.

The chain couples TRBV6-5 to TRBJ1-1; 8 bases map to TRBD1. The germline CDR1 and CDR2 sequences are MNHEY and SVGAGI. Trimming removed 6 bases from V and 1 base from J; junction bases left unmatched: 7. The length of the CDR3 is 15 residues. CDR3 loop: CASSATGTGNTEAFF. CDR3 nucleotides: TGTGCCAGCAGCGCCACCGGGACAGGGAACACTGAAGCTTTCTTT.

The V and J genes are TRBV28 and TRBJ2-7; 11 bases line up with TRBD1. V shed 4 bases, J shed 3 bases, and the junction held 5 bases outside the gene matches. Per germline, CDR1 MDHEN and CDR2 SYDVKM. The CDR3 length is 15 residues. The CDR3 DNA sequence: TGTGCCAGCAGTTCTTGGACAGGGGGCAGCTACGAGCAGTACTTC. Encoded protein: CASSSWTGGSYEQYF. Variable domain in full (rest from reference TRBV28 and TRBJ2-7): DVKVTQSSRYLVKRTGEKVFLECVQDMDHENMFWYRQDPGLGLRLIYFSYDVKMKEKGDIPEGYSVSREKKERFSLILESASTNQTSMYLCASSSWTGGSYEQYFGPGTRLTVT.

This chain joins TRBV27 and TRBJ2-2; D may be TRBD1 or TRBD2 (5 bases each). The CDR3 runs 13 residues. Germline CDR1 is MNHEY and CDR2 is SMNVEV (reference sequence). V shed 3 bases and J shed 5 bases, with 7 bases lying between them. CDR3 in DNA: TGTGCCAGCAGTTTTGGGACGACCGGGGAGCTGTTTTTT. Translated, it gives CASSFGTTGELFF.

V is TRBV28 and J is TRBJ1-5; D unresolved. CDR3 length: 14 residues. Germline assignment: CDR1 MDHEN and CDR2 SYDVKM. The germline V and J ends were trimmed by 5 bases and 3 bases, with 11 bases remaining between them. DNA for the CDR3: TGTGCCAGCAGTACCCCCTGGCCCAATCAGCCCCAGCATTTT. Protein: CASSTPWPNQPQHF. The entire variable domain, with the rest obtained from reference TRBV28 and TRBJ1-5, is as follows: DVKVTQSSRYLVKRTGEKVFLECVQDMDHENMFWYRQDPGLGLRLIYFSYDVKMKEKGDIPEGYSVSREKKERFSLILESASTNQTSMYLCASSTPWPNQPQHFGDGTRLSIL.

The chain joins TRBV6-5 to TRBJ1-2; D possibly corresponds to TRBD1 (6 bases). The CDR3 has 13 residues. Deletions cut 0 bases from V and 6 bases from J, with 8 bases between. CDR1 MNHEY and CDR2 SVGAGI come from the germline V gene. The CDR3 spells CASSYSQGNGYTF. CDR3 DNA: TGTGCCAGCAGTTACTCACAGGGTAATGGCTACACCTTC.

The V and J genes are TRBV18 and TRBJ1-1; 8 bases agree with TRBD1. The CDR3 is 16 residues long. Trimming took 1 base from V and 6 from J; bases not matched to a gene: 10. The germline gives CDR1 KGHSH, CDR2 LQKENI. The CDR3 DNA reads as TGTGCCAGCTCACCACTCGGACAGGGAAAGGTAGCTGAAGCTTTCTTT. Amino acids: CASSPLGQGKVAEAFF. The full variable domain, rest sourced from reference TRBV18 and TRBJ1-1, is NAGVMQNPRHLVRRRGQEARLRCSPMKGHSHVYWYRQLPEEGLKFMVYLQKENIIDESGMPKERFSAEFPKEGPSILRIQQVVRGDSAAYFCASSPLGQGKVAEAFFGQGTRLTVV.

The rearrangement joins TRBV6-6 to TRBJ1-3; 7 nucleotides line up with TRBD1. The CDR3 sequence is 12 residues long. The V segment lost 7 bases and the J segment 8 bases; nucleotides outside the gene matches: 5. In germline, CDR1 is MNHNY, CDR2 SVGAGI (reference sequence). CDR3 coding DNA: TGTGCCAGCACCCGGGACAGCTACACCATATATTTT. This sequence encodes CASTRDSYTIYF.

The J gene is TRBJ2-7, the V gene TRBV30, with 9 bases matching TRBD1. V dropped 4 bases and J dropped 6; count of bases not matched to a gene: 7. The length of the CDR3 is 13 residues. Looked up from germline, CDR1 is GTSNPN and CDR2 is SVGIG (reference sequence). CDR3 loop: CAWNPGTGSEQYF. The CDR3 DNA reads TGTGCCTGGAACCCCGGGACAGGGAGCGAGCAGTACTTC. The whole variable domain, filled in from reference TRBV30 and TRBJ2-7, reads SQTIHQWPATLVQPVGSPLSLECTVEGTSNPNLYWYRQAAGRGLQLLFYSVGIGQISSEVPQNLSASRPQDRQFILSSKKLLLSDSGFYLCAWNPGTGSEQYFGPGTRLTVT.

This chain links TRBV20-1 with TRBJ1-2; D call uncertain. Germline assignment: CDR1 DFQATT and CDR2 SNEGSKA (reference sequence). The germline V and J ends were trimmed by 2 bases and 8 bases, with 9 bases remaining between them. The CDR3 loop spans 11 amino acids. In DNA, the CDR3 is TGCAGTGCTAGACAGGAGGTCGGCTACACCTTC. Translated, it gives CSARQEVGYTF.

The rearrangement joins TRBV19 to TRBJ1-2; D may be TRBD1 (6 bases). The CDR3 spans 15 residues. Trimming removed 4 bases from V and 0 bases from J, with 12 bases in between. The germline gives CDR1 LNHDA, CDR2 SQIVND (reference sequence). CDR3 bases: TGTGCCAGTAGTAAGACAGGAGACCCTAACTATGGCTACACCTTC. Translating gives CASSKTGDPNYGYTF.

This chain links TRBV9 with TRBJ2-3; 8 bases agree with TRBD2. The J segment lost 1 base and the V segment lost 2 bases, leaving 9 bases of the junction unmatched. The CDR3 totals 17 residues. CDR1 is SGDLS, CDR2 YYNGEE, per germline. The CDR3 DNA sequence: TGTGCCAGCAGCGTCGGACCGGGACTAGTAGGCACAGATACGCAGTATTTT. Its translation is CASSVGPGLVGTDTQYF.

The chain has TRBV11-2 and TRBJ2-2; the match to TRBD2 covers 8 bases. After removal of 3 bases from V and 5 bases from J, the junction contained 17 bases not matched to a gene. The CDR3 totals 19 residues. Germline V gene sequence: CDR1 SGHAT, CDR2 FQNNGV. In DNA, the CDR3 is TGTGCCAGCAGCTTCCAGCGGGAGACTCGTTTAGGGAGGACCGGGGAGCTGTTTTTT. It is translated as CASSFQRETRLGRTGELFF.

The chain combines TRBV28 with TRBJ1-2, with a possible D match to TRBD1 (5 bases). Germline assignment: CDR1 MDHEN and CDR2 SYDVKM. Trimming stripped 7 bases from V and 2 bases from J, with 17 bases between. This CDR3 region has 15 residues. CDR3 residues: CASIFRGAMNYGYTF. CDR3 DNA: TGTGCCAGCATTTTTCGAGGGGCGATGAACTATGGCTACACCTTC.

This chain connects TRBV19 to TRBJ2-1; D not resolved. Trimming pared 3 bases from V and 5 bases from J, leaving 23 bases between. Per germline, CDR1 LNHDA and CDR2 SQIVND (reference sequence). The CDR3 is made up of 18 amino acids. This chain's CDR3 is CASSIGMGSIESDNEQFF. The CDR3 DNA reads as TGTGCCAGTAGTATCGGCATGGGGTCAATAGAATCTGACAATGAGCAGTTCTTC.